The clone carrying this T cell receptor (beta chain) was counted once. Antigen: not known. The data belong to a study of shared clonotypes between healthy human individuals. Overall study context: With ages of 18 to 49, the donors were a couple of women and three men. Study conclusions and caveats: Across subsets, estimated richness was generally greater for naive than for memory populations. Even with large depth, rarefaction showed that sorted-subset sequencing was incomplete.

For each subset, genomic DNA was distributed in equal portions over several immunoSEQ plates. This table comes from immunoSEQ multiplex PCR, and its TCRdb copy is limited to in-frame clones, with some not included. The repertoire includes about 1 million clones, 60% to 80% of them detected once, and roughly 1.5% sits in the top ten. The sequencing sample was made of memory CD4+ T cells sorted from blood. Subset indicated: CD45RA-negative fraction. This TCR derives from a man aged 18 to 29 in good health.

CDR3 nucleotide sequence: TGTGCCAGCAGCCAAGTCCTGGAAGAGACCCAGTACTTC. Protein product: CASSQVLEETQYF. This chain uses TRBV4-2 with TRBJ2-5; D uncertain. The V end lost 1 base, the J end lost 3 bases, and 6 bases lay between the germline ends. Germline CDR1 is LGHNA and CDR2 is YNFKEQ. This CDR3 region has 13 residues.